These 28 T cell receptor beta chains came from one sample sequenced in a study of tumor-infiltrating lymphocytes in localized non-small cell lung cancer. Using immunoSEQ multiplex PCR, the repertoire was profiled, and TCRdb retains in-frame clones only, with some absent. Of roughly 7,100 clones listed, around three quarters were seen once; the top ten hold about 8%. The sample comprised uninvolved lung tissue not adjacent to the tumor. The receptors were gathered from a human donor with non-small cell lung cancer.

The chain combines TRBV30 with TRBJ1-1; no definite D call. The CDR3 runs 14 residues. Trimming pared 3 bases from V and 1 base from J, leaving 12 bases between. Germline CDR1 GTSNPN, CDR2 SVGIG (reference sequence). CDR3 amino acids: CAWRAGLTNTEAFF. The CDR3 DNA sequence: TGTGCCTGGAGGGCGGGCCTAACGAACACTGAAGCTTTCTTT.

This chain uses TRBV15 with TRBJ2-1; TRBD1 aligns across 11 bases. Germline V lookup: CDR1 LNHNV, CDR2 YYDKDF (reference sequence). The CDR3 runs to 14 residues. The V segment lost 5 bases and the J segment 7 bases; nucleotides outside the gene matches: 4. The DNA of the CDR3 is TGTGCCACCAGCCCGGGACAGGGGGTGAATGAGCAGTTCTTC. Protein product: CATSPGQGVNEQFF.

This clone came up a few times. This chain links TRBV6-5 with TRBJ1-1; a weak D match, TRBD1 (5 bases). Germline values: CDR1 MNHEY, CDR2 SVGAGI. CDR3 size: 12 residues. The V and J ends lost 6 bases and 10 bases respectively, with 15 bases between them. CDR3 bases: TGTGCCAGCAGCCTACTAGGGGAATCAGCTTTCTTT. Translated: CASSLLGESAFF.

The chain couples TRBV5-1 to TRBJ2-5; no firm D call. Germline values: CDR1 SGHRS, CDR2 YFSETQ. Trimming removed 0 bases at V and 2 bases at J, with 5 bases between. The CDR3 totals 13 residues. Written as DNA, the CDR3 is TGCGCCAGCAGCTTGGAGCCACAAGAGACCCAGTACTTC. Its protein is CASSLEPQETQYF.

The rearrangement uses TRBV5-1 and TRBJ2-3; D is possibly TRBD2 (7 bases). Trimming left V 4 bases short and J 4 bases short, with 13 bases between. The CDR3 spans 14 residues. CDR1 and CDR2 from the germline V gene are SGHRS and YFSETQ. The CDR3 DNA reads as TGCGCCAGCAGCAAGAAGGGGGGGGCAGATACGCAGTATTTT. Translated, it gives CASSKKGGADTQYF.

The rearrangement joins TRBV7-2 to TRBJ2-7; D is ambiguous. Trimming pared 0 bases from V and 0 bases from J, leaving 9 bases between. Germline values: CDR1 SGHTA, CDR2 FQGNSA. The CDR3 covers 15 residues. The CDR3 DNA reads as TGTGCCAGCAGCTTAGCGATAGCCGTCTCCTACGAGCAGTACTTC. As protein: CASSLAIAVSYEQYF.

The rearrangement joins TRBV5-4 to TRBJ2-7; 7 bases match TRBD2. This CDR3 has 15 amino acids. Trimming took 4 bases from V and 0 from J; bases not matched to a gene: 7. Germline V gene data show CDR1 as SGHNT and CDR2 as YYREEE (reference sequence). The CDR3: CASSPAGVGSYEQYF. The CDR3 bases are TGTGCCAGCAGCCCCGCGGGAGTAGGCTCCTACGAGCAGTACTTC.

The chain couples TRBV6-5 to TRBJ1-2; possibly TRBD1 for D (5 bases). Germline V gene sequence: CDR1 MNHEY, CDR2 SVGAGI. This CDR3 contains 14 residues. V was cut by 2 bases and J by 7 bases, with 14 bases left in between. This chain's CDR3 is CASSYEDGRGGYTF. CDR3 coding DNA: TGTGCCAGCAGTTACGAGGACGGAAGGGGTGGCTACACCTTC.

The genes are TRBV7-2 and TRBJ1-5; D may be TRBD1 (5 bases). V lost 2 bases and J lost 7, with 24 bases in between. The V gene's germline CDR1 is SGHTA and CDR2 FQGNSA. This CDR3 is built from 18 residues. The CDR3 loop reads CASSLFGAGFSLMQPQHF. The DNA of the CDR3 is TGTGCCAGCAGCTTATTTGGCGCAGGGTTTTCTTTGATGCAGCCCCAGCATTTT. The full variable domain, completed using reference TRBV7-2 and TRBJ1-5, is GAGVSQSPSNKVTEKGKDVELRCDPISGHTALYWYRQSLGQGLEFLIYFQGNSAPDKSGLPSDRFSAERTGGSVSTLTIQRTQQEDSAVYLCASSLFGAGFSLMQPQHFGDGTRLSIL.

With respect to this clone: The same CDR3 arises from other DNA sequences in this sample as well. The rearrangement joins TRBV19 to TRBJ2-7; perhaps D is TRBD1 or TRBD2 (5 bases each). This CDR3 is built from 14 residues. Trimming took 3 bases from V and 0 from J, leaving 9 bases between them. Germline-derived CDR1 and CDR2 are LNHDA and SQIVND (reference sequence). CDR3 nucleotides: TGTGCCAGTAGTATCCGGGACGGCTCCTACGAGCAGTACTTC. This encodes CASSIRDGSYEQYF.

This clone occurred a few times. The genes are TRBV5-1 and TRBJ2-2, with 7 bases aligning to TRBD1. V lost 3 bases, J lost 6 bases, and 17 bases stayed unmatched. CDR3 size: 18 residues. In germline, CDR1 is SGHRS, CDR2 YFSETQ. The CDR3 reads CASSSNPTGDGGSGELFF. CDR3 coding DNA: TGCGCCAGCAGCTCGAACCCTACAGGGGATGGCGGGTCCGGGGAGCTGTTTTTT.

The CDR3 DNA reads as TGTGCAAGTCGCTTAGCCCCCCTGGGGCCCGTCATTAACTATGGCTACACCTTC. Protein sequence: CASRLAPLGPVINYGYTF. The chain joins TRBV12-2 to TRBJ1-2; the DNA was not compared with TRBD1, the D call given in the table. TRBV12-2 is described as a pseudogene. The CDR3 consists of 18 residues.

The chain combines TRBV5-6 with TRBJ2-3; D ambiguous. Trimming cost V 2 bases and J 2 bases, with 0 bases left between them. Per germline, CDR1 SGHDT and CDR2 YYEEEE. CDR3 length equals 11 residues. The CDR3: CASSFTDTQYF. The CDR3 nucleotides are TGTGCCAGCAGCTTCACAGATACGCAGTATTTT.

This clone occurred a few times. The V call is TRBV5-8, the J call TRBJ2-7; TRBD2 agrees at 8 bases. Germline V gives CDR1 SGHTS, CDR2 YDEGEE. J gave up 0 bases and V 0 bases, and 2 bases lay outside the gene matches. CDR3 size: 15 residues. The CDR3 is CASSLGLAGSYEQYF. In DNA form, the CDR3 reads TGTGCCAGCAGCTTGGGGCTAGCGGGCTCCTACGAGCAGTACTTC.

The rearrangement links TRBV27 to TRBJ2-7; 8 positions agree with TRBD2. Germline CDR1 and CDR2: MNHEY and SMNVEV (reference sequence). J gave up 3 bases and V 1 base, and 8 bases lay outside the gene matches. There are 16 residues in the CDR3. The CDR3 DNA reads TGTGCCAGCAGTTTATTAGCTAGCGGGTCCCTCTACGAGCAGTACTTC. It codes for CASSLLASGSLYEQYF.

This clone was seen more than once but under ten times. The rearrangement joins TRBV11-2 to TRBJ1-1, with D perhaps matching TRBD1 (6 bases). With 0 bases removed from V and 6 bases from J, the gap between germline ends came to 11 bases. Germline lookup yields CDR1 SGHAT and CDR2 FQNNGV. This CDR3 has 14 residues. CDR3 sequence reads: CASSLEGGSAEAFF. The DNA of the CDR3 is TGTGCCAGCAGCTTAGAGGGGGGCTCGGCTGAAGCTTTCTTT.

The rearrangement joins TRBV4-1 to TRBJ2-7; D gene ambiguous. In germline, CDR1 is MGHRA, CDR2 YSYEKL. Trimming pared 0 bases from V and 3 bases from J, leaving 21 bases between. This CDR3 contains 18 residues. The CDR3 nucleotides read TGCGCCAGCAGCCAAGATGAAGTTTCGGTGGCAGGCAGCTACGAGCAGTACTTC. Its translation is CASSQDEVSVAGSYEQYF.

This chain connects TRBV6-5 to TRBJ1-1, with TRBD1 as a possible D gene (5 bases). This CDR3 has 12 residues. CDR1 is MNHEY, CDR2 SVGAGI, per germline. V gave up 6 bases and J gave up 2 bases, with 7 bases separating them. CDR3 loop: CASRGPNTEAFF. The CDR3 nucleotides read TGTGCCAGCAGGGGGCCCAACACTGAAGCTTTCTTT.

The chain uses TRBV7-9 and TRBJ2-1; D remains ambiguous. The CDR3 length is 11 residues. The V gene's germline CDR1 is SEHNR and CDR2 FQNEAQ (reference sequence). V lost 4 bases to trimming and J lost 9 bases, with 7 bases between them. The CDR3 loop reads CASSSEAEQFF. For the CDR3, the DNA is TGTGCCAGCAGCTCTGAGGCTGAGCAGTTCTTC.

The V call is TRBV6-5, the J call TRBJ2-1; TRBD2 agrees at 13 bases. CDR3 size: 15 residues. Per the germline V gene, CDR1 is MNHEY and CDR2 is SVGAGI. Germline trimming cut 6 bases from V and 9 bases from J; bases unmatched to any gene: 8. The CDR3 bases are TGTGCCAGCAGCCCAGGACTAGCGGGAGAGAGTGAGCAGTTCTTC. Its protein is CASSPGLAGESEQFF.

The chain couples TRBV7-2 to TRBJ1-5; TRBD1 agrees at 9 bases. CDR3 size: 17 residues. Germline lookup yields CDR1 SGHTA and CDR2 FQGNSA. Losses at the gene ends were 5 bases for V and 3 bases for J; bases not matched to a gene: 11. The CDR3 spells CASSPYPGQGNNQPQHF. As DNA, the CDR3 is TGTGCCAGCAGCCCGTACCCAGGACAGGGGAACAATCAGCCCCAGCATTTT. Drawing the rest from reference TRBV7-2 and TRBJ1-5, the complete variable domain is GAGVSQSPSNKVTEKGKDVELRCDPISGHTALYWYRQSLGQGLEFLIYFQGNSAPDKSGLPSDRFSAERTGGSVSTLTIQRTQQEDSAVYLCASSPYPGQGNNQPQHFGDGTRLSIL.

The rearrangement joins TRBV5-1 to TRBJ2-3; D gene ambiguous. CDR1 and CDR2 (germline): SGHRS, YFSETQ. The V and J ends lost 1 base and 6 bases respectively, with 12 bases between them. There are 14 residues in the CDR3. In nucleotides, the CDR3 is TGCGCCAGCAGCTTGTTTTTGCCTTCGGATACGCAGTATTTT. It encodes CASSLFLPSDTQYF. Combining the CDR3 with reference TRBV5-1 and TRBJ2-3 gives the whole variable domain KAGVTQTPRYLIKTRGQQVTLSCSPISGHRSVSWYQQTPGQGLQFLFEYFSETQRNKGNFPGRFSGRQFSNSRSEMNVSTLELGDSALYLCASSLFLPSDTQYFGPGTRLTVL.

The gene calls are TRBV6-6 and TRBJ2-3; D is unresolved. The CDR3 contains 12 residues. Germline CDR1 and CDR2: MNHNY and SVGAGI (reference sequence). The ends were cut back, 6 bases at V and 3 bases at J, with 7 bases in the middle. This CDR3 is CASRPITDTQYF. CDR3 sequence (DNA): TGTGCCAGCAGGCCTATAACAGATACGCAGTATTTT.

The CDR3 region is CASSLNEGGKGFGHEQYF. The CDR3 coding sequence is TGTGCCAGCAGTTTGAATGAAGGTGGAAAGGGGTTTGGGCACGAGCAGTACTTC. The rearrangement links TRBV27 to TRBJ2-7; D is possibly TRBD1 (5 bases). The length of the CDR3 is 18 residues. Trimming removed 3 bases at V and 5 bases at J, with 26 bases between. Per the germline V gene, CDR1 is MNHEY and CDR2 is SMNVEV (reference sequence).

J is TRBJ1-1 and V is TRBV7-8, with D possibly matching TRBD1 (6 bases). This CDR3 contains 15 residues. V was shortened by 3 bases and J by 0 bases, with 11 bases between the two germline ends. CDR1 is SGHVS and CDR2 is FQNEAQ in the germline V gene. Here the CDR3 DNA reads TGTGCCAGCAGCTTGTGGACAGTGATGAACACTGAAGCTTTCTTT. This codes for CASSLWTVMNTEAFF.

CDR3 residues: CASSLPQDRSTDTQYF. In DNA form, the CDR3 reads TGCGCCAGCAGCCTACCCCAGGACAGGAGCACAGATACGCAGTATTTT. The chain has TRBV5-1 and TRBJ2-3; the match to TRBD1 covers 7 bases. Germline CDR1 reads SGHRS; CDR2 reads YFSETQ. The CDR3 is made up of 16 amino acids. Trimming cost V 4 bases and J 0 bases; bases outside gene matches: 8.

This chain joins TRBV27 and TRBJ2-1; D unresolved. This CDR3 spans 11 amino acids. Looked up from germline, CDR1 is MNHEY and CDR2 is SMNVEV (reference sequence). The germline V and J ends were trimmed by 5 bases and 8 bases, with 7 bases remaining between them. The CDR3: CASSRGYEQFF. DNA of the CDR3: TGTGCCAGCAGTCGTGGTTATGAGCAGTTCTTC.

This chain joins TRBV25-1 and TRBJ2-3; D gene ambiguous. Trimming shortened V by 1 base and J by 10 bases, and 12 bases separated the two germline ends. This CDR3 is 13 amino acids long. The germline V gene encodes CDR1 MGHDK and CDR2 SYGVNS. The CDR3 DNA follows: TGTGCCAGCAGTGAATCTGATAGGTTGGCGCAGTATTTT. Translation gives CASSESDRLAQYF.